The T cell receptor beta chain described here comes from a study of siplizumab effects on memory and regulatory T cells. The CDR3 is 16 amino acids. The V end was cut by 0 bases, the J end by 6 bases, with 15 bases between. Germline CDR1 is SGHTA and CDR2 is FQGNSA. Sequencing used immunoSEQ multiplex PCR; TCRdb keeps in-frame clones, though not all of them. There are 70,000 to 95,000 clones in the sample; roughly 96% occur only once, and around 0.03% lies in the top ten. This clone appeared a single time. This chain links TRBV7-2 with TRBJ1-5; possible D gene TRBD1, 5 bases. The sequenced sample was naive CD4+ T cells sorted from blood. The TCR was taken from a human donor in good health. CDR3 sequence (DNA): TGTGCCAGCAGCTTAGCGGCGAGAGGGGCCGGTCAGCCCCAGCATTTT. Amino acids: CASSLAARGAGQPQHF.